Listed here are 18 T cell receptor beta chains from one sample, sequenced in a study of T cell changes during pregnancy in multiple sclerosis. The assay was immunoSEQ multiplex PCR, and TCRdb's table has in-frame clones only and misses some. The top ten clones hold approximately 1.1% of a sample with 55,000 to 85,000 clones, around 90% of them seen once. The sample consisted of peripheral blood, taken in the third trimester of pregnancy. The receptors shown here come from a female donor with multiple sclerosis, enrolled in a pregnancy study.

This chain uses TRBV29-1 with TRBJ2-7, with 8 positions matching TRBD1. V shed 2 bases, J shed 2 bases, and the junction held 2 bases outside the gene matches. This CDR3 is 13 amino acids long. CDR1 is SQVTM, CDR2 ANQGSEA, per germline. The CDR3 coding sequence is TGCAGCGTTGAATTGACAGGGGCCTACGAGCAGTACTTC. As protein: CSVELTGAYEQYF.

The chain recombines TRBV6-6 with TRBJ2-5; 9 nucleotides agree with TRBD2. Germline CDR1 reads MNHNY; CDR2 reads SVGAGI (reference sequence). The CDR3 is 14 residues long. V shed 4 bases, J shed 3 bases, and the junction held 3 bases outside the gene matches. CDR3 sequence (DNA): TGTGCCAGCAGTTCTAGCGGGGAGAAAGAGACCCAGTACTTC. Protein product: CASSSSGEKETQYF.

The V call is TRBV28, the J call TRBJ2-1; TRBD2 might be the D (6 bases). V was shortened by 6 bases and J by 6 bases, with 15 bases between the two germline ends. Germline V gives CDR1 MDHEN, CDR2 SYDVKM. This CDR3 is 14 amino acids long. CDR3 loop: CASRLGSWGNEQFF. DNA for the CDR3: TGTGCCAGCAGACTCGGGAGTTGGGGCAATGAGCAGTTCTTC. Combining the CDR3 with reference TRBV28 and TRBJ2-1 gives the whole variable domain DVKVTQSSRYLVKRTGEKVFLECVQDMDHENMFWYRQDPGLGLRLIYFSYDVKMKEKGDIPEGYSVSREKKERFSLILESASTNQTSMYLCASRLGSWGNEQFFGPGTRLTVL.

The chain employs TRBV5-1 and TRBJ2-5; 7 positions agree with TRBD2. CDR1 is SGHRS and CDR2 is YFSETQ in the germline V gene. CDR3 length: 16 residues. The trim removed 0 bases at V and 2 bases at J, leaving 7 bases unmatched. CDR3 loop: CASSLATAGRQETQYF. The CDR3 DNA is TGCGCCAGCAGCTTGGCCACAGCGGGACGACAAGAGACCCAGTACTTC. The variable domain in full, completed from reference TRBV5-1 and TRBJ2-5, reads KAGVTQTPRYLIKTRGQQVTLSCSPISGHRSVSWYQQTPGQGLQFLFEYFSETQRNKGNFPGRFSGRQFSNSRSEMNVSTLELGDSALYLCASSLATAGRQETQYFGPGTRLLVL.

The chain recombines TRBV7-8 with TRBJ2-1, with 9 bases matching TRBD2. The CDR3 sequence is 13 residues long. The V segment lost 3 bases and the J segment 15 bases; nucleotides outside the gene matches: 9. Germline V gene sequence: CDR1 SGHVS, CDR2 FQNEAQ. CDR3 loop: CASSFLSGGTSFF. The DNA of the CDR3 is TGTGCCAGCAGCTTTCTTAGCGGGGGCACTTCGTTCTTC.

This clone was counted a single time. The CDR3: CASEGVNTGELFF. The CDR3 DNA follows: TGTGCCAGCGAAGGGGTGAACACCGGGGAGCTGTTTTTT. The V and J genes are TRBV5-4 and TRBJ2-2, with a weak D call TRBD1 (5 bases). From germline, CDR1 is SGHNT and CDR2 YYREEE (reference sequence). V gave up 7 bases and J gave up 1 base, with 8 bases separating them. The CDR3 sequence is 13 residues long.

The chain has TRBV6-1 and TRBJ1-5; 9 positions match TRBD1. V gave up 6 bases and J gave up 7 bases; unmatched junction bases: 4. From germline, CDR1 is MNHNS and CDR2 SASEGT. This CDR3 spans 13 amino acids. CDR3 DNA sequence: TGTGCCAGCAGGGACAGGGGAGGCCAGCCCCAGCATTTT. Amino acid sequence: CASRDRGGQPQHF.

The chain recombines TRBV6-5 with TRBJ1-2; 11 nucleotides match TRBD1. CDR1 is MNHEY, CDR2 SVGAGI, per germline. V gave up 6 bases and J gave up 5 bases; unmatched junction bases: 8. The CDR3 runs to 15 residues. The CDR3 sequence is CASSRTGGERYGYTF. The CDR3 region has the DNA TGTGCCAGCAGCAGGACAGGGGGCGAACGGTATGGCTACACCTTC.

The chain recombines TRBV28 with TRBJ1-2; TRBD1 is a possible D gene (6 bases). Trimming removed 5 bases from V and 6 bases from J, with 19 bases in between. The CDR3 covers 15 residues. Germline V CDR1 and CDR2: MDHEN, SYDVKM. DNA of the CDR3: TGTGCCAGCAGTCCACTAGTAGCCGGGGGGCATGGCTACACCTTC. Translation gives CASSPLVAGGHGYTF.

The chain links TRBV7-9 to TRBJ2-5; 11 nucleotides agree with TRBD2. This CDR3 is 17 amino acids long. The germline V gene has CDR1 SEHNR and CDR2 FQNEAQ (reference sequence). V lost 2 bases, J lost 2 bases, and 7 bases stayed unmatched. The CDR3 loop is CASSLFSGLAVQETQYF. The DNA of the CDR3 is TGTGCCAGCAGCTTATTCTCGGGACTAGCGGTTCAAGAGACCCAGTACTTC.

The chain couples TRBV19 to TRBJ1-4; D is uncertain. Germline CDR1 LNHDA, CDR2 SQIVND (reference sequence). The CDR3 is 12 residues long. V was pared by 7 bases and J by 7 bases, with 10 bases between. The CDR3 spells CASNAGGEKLFF. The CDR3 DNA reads TGTGCCAGTAATGCAGGTGGTGAAAAACTGTTTTTT. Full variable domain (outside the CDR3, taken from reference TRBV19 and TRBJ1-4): DGGITQSPKYLFRKEGQNVTLSCEQNLNHDAMYWYRQDPGQGLRLIYYSQIVNDFQKGDIAEGYSVSREKKESFPLTVTSAQKNPTAFYLCASNAGGEKLFFGSGTQLSVL.

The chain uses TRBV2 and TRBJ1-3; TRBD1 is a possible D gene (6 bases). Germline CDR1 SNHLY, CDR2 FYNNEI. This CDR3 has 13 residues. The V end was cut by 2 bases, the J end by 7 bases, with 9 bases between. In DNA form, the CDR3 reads TGTGCCAGCAGTGAAAGGACAGTCAACACCATATATTTT. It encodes CASSERTVNTIYF. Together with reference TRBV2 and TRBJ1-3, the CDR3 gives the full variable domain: EPEVTQTPSHQVTQMGQEVILRCVPISNHLYFYWYRQILGQKVEFLVSFYNNEISEKSEIFDDQFSVERPDGSNFTLKIRSTKLEDSAMYFCASSERTVNTIYFGEGSWLTVV.

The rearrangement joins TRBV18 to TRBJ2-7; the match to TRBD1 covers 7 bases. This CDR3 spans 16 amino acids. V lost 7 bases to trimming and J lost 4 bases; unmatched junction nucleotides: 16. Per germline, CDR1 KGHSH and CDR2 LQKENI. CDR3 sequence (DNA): TGTGCCAGCTTCCAAGGTTCTGCGACAGGGAAGTACGAGCAGTACTTC. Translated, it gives CASFQGSATGKYEQYF.

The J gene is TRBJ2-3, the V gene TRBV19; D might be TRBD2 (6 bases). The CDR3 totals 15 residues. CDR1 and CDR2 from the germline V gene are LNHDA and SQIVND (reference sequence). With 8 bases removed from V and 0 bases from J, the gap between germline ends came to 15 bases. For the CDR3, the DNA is TGTGCCAGTGGAGCCGGGACTTCAAGCACAGATACGCAGTATTTT. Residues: CASGAGTSSTDTQYF.

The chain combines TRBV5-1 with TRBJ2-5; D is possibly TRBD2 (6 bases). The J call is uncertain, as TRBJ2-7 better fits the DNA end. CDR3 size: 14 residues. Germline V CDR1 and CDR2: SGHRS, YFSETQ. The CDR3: CASSVAEIQYEQYF. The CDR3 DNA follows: TGCGCCAGCAGCGTAGCGGAAATACAGTACGAGCAGTACTTC.

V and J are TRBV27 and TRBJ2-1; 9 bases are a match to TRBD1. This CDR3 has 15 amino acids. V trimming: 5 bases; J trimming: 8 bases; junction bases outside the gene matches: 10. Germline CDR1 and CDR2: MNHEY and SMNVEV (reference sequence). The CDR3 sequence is CASSPRDRVAYEQFF. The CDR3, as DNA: TGTGCCAGCAGTCCCCGGGACAGGGTAGCCTATGAGCAGTTCTTC.

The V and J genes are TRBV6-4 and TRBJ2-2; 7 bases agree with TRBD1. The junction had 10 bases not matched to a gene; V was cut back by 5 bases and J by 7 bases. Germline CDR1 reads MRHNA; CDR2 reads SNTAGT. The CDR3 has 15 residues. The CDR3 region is CASSQNRQGVGELFF. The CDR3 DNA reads TGTGCCAGCAGTCAAAACCGACAGGGTGTCGGGGAGCTGTTTTTT.

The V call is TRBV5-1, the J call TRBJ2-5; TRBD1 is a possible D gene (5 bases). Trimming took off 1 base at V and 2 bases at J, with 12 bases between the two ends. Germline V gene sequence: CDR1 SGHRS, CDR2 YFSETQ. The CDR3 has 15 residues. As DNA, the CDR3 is TGCGCCAGCAGCTTGTCCGGAAGGGGACAAGAGACCCAGTACTTC. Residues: CASSLSGRGQETQYF.